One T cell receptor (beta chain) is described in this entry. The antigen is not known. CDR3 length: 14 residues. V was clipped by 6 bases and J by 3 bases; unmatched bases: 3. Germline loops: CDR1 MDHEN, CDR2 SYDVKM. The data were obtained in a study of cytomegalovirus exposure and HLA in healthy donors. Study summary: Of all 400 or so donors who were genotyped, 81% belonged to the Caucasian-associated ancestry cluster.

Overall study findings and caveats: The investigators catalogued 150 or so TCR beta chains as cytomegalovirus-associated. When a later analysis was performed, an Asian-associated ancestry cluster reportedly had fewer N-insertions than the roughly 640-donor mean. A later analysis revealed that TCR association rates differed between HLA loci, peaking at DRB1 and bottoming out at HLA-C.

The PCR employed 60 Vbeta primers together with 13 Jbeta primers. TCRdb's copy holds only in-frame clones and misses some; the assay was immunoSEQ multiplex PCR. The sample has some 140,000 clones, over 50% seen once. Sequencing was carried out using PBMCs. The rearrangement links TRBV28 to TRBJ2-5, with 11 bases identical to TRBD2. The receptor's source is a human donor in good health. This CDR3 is CASSLTSGKETQYF. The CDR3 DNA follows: TGTGCCAGCAGCCTGACTAGCGGGAAAGAGACCCAGTACTTC.